The clone carrying this T cell receptor beta chain was seen ten or more times. This entry comes from a study of PD-L1 blockade in urothelial cancer. Study in general: In the patient group, most of the roughly 30 were males with bladder-origin urothelial cancer.

As for time point: peripheral blood 6 weeks after treatment start. Metastatic or locally advanced urothelial carcinoma was present in the patients. Per-patient samples, pretreatment and on-treatment, numbered 1 to 8. Repertoires were generated with immunoSEQ multiplex PCR, while TCRdb's copy carries only in-frame clones and drops some. The table lists around 87,000 clones, over 65% of them singletons. CDR3 length: 13 amino acids. Deletions cut 5 bases from V and 6 bases from J, with 14 bases between. Germline values: CDR1 SGHAT, CDR2 FQNNGV. The receptor was isolated from a man in his 70s with urothelial cancer. The genes are TRBV11-2 and TRBJ2-7; the D gene is possibly TRBD2 (6 bases). This specimen was PBMCs, taken around atezolizumab (anti-PD-L1) treatment. The chain's CDR3 is CASSLRDGREQYF. The DNA for the CDR3 is TGTGCCAGCAGCCTGCGGGACGGCCGCGAGCAGTACTTC.